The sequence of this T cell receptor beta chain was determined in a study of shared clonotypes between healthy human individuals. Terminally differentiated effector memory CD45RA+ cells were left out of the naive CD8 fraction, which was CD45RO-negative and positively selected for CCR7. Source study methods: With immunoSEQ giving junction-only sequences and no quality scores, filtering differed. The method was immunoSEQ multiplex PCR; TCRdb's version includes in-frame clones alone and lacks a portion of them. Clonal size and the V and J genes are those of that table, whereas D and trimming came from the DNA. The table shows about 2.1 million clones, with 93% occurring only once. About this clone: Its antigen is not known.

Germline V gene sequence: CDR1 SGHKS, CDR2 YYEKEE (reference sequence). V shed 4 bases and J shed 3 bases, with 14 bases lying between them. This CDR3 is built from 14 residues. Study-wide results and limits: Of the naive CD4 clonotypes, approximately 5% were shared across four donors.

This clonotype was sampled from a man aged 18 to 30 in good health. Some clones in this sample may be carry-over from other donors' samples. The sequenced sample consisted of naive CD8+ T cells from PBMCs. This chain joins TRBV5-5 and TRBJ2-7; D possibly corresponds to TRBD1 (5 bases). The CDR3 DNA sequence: TGTGCCAGCAGCGAGAGACAGTTGTACTACGAGCAGTACTTC. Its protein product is CASSERQLYYEQYF.